Here is one TCR beta chain with its context. Deletions cut 6 bases from V and 4 bases from J, with 12 bases between. Germline-derived CDR1 and CDR2 are SNHLY and FYNNEI. The CDR3 is 13 residues long. The data originate from a study of CD8+ T cells in alopecia areata. Noted treatment: oral pan-JAK inhibitor, 5-10 mg twice daily. Sequencing relied on a cDNA template that was reverse transcribed from extracted RNA. The method was immunoSEQ multiplex PCR; TCRdb's version includes in-frame clones alone and lacks a portion of them. The sample contains 150,000 to 200,000 clones, about three fifths of which appear only once.

The material was CD4+ T cells sorted from blood, obtained at week 24, from a patient treated with tofacitinib. This chain links TRBV2 with TRBJ1-2, with D unresolved. The origin of this receptor is a human donor with alopecia areata. The CDR3 nucleotides read TGTGCCAGCAGGGCGGACGGGCTCTATGGCTACACCTTC. Protein product: CASRADGLYGYTF.